Listed here are 16 T cell receptor beta chains from one sample, sequenced in a study of shared clonotypes between healthy human individuals. Produced via immunoSEQ multiplex PCR; TCRdb's table is partial and in-frame only. This table has some 580,000 clones, roughly 98% appearing once. The naive CD8 fraction comprised CD45RO-negative cells positively selected for CCR7 and excluded terminally differentiated effector memory CD45RA+ cells. The source material was naive CD8+ T cells sorted from blood. Receptors originate from a young man in good health.

This chain links TRBV29-1 with TRBJ2-1; D possibly corresponds to TRBD2 (5 bases). Deletions cut 3 bases from V and 8 bases from J, with 17 bases between. In germline, CDR1 is SQVTM, CDR2 ANQGSEA. The CDR3 covers 14 residues. The CDR3 reads CSVDPSGIGDEQFF. The CDR3 DNA reads as TGCAGCGTTGACCCCTCGGGAATAGGCGATGAGCAGTTCTTC.

The chain carries TRBV5-1 and TRBJ2-5; unclear D gene. Trimming pared 3 bases from V and 5 bases from J, leaving 14 bases between. Germline assignment: CDR1 SGHRS and CDR2 YFSETQ. The CDR3 spans 14 residues. The CDR3 DNA sequence: TGCGCCAGCAGCTCCACGAGCTCTCTGGAGACCCAGTACTTC. Amino acid sequence: CASSSTSSLETQYF.

Of note for this clone: The conserved final phenylalanine or tryptophan is absent from the CDR3, which likely points to a read error. CDR3 loop: CASSLAIREQYL. CDR3 coding DNA: TGTGCCAGCAGCTTAGCAATCCGAGAGCAGTACCTC. This chain uses TRBV7-8 with TRBJ2-7; D is uncertain. The CDR3 runs 12 residues. From germline, CDR1 is SGHVS and CDR2 FQNEAQ. Trimming stripped 0 bases from V and 7 bases from J, with 7 bases between.

The V gene is TRBV25-1, the J gene TRBJ2-7; D is ambiguous. V lost 0 bases to trimming and J lost 3 bases, with 0 bases between them. Germline V gives CDR1 MGHDK, CDR2 SYGVNS. There are 11 residues in the CDR3. In DNA form, the CDR3 reads TGTGCCAGCAGTGAATACTACGAGCAGTACTTC. Translated, it gives CASSEYYEQYF.

The rearrangement links TRBV27 to TRBJ2-3; the D gene is possibly TRBD2 (6 bases). CDR1 and CDR2 (germline): MNHEY, SMNVEV (reference sequence). The ends were cut back, 2 bases at V and 3 bases at J, with 9 bases in the middle. This CDR3 comprises 14 residues. CDR3 DNA: TGTGCCAGCAGTTTACCGGGAGTTACAGATACGCAGTATTTT. Encoded protein: CASSLPGVTDTQYF.

The rearrangement joins TRBV15 to TRBJ2-1, with D hard to call. The CDR3 loop spans 15 amino acids. Trimming removed 4 bases from V and 0 bases from J, with 10 bases in between. Germline V gene lookup returns CDR1 LNHNV and CDR2 YYDKDF (reference sequence). The CDR3 nucleotides are TGTGCCACCAGCAAGGCTGGGGTCTCCTACAATGAGCAGTTCTTC. Translating it yields CATSKAGVSYNEQFF.

J is TRBJ2-5 and V is TRBV9; D tentatively fits TRBD1 or TRBD2 (5 bases each). The V gene's germline CDR1 is SGDLS and CDR2 YYNGEE. V dropped 3 bases and J dropped 5 bases, with 26 bases sitting between them. This CDR3 region has 18 residues. Here the CDR3 reads CASSASETTEGWWETQYF. The CDR3 coding sequence is TGTGCCAGCAGCGCCTCTGAGACGACAGAGGGTTGGTGGGAGACCCAGTACTTC.

The chain carries TRBV5-5 and TRBJ1-5; D is undetermined. V was cut by 4 bases and J by 1 base, with 12 bases left in between. The CDR3 sequence is 15 residues long. Germline V gene data show CDR1 as SGHKS and CDR2 as YYEKEE (reference sequence). CDR3 nucleotide sequence: TGTGCCAGCAGCGAGGGATGGGTGAGCAATCAGCCCCAGCATTTT. Translation gives CASSEGWVSNQPQHF.

This chain connects TRBV7-2 to TRBJ2-1, with D possibly being TRBD1 (5 bases). The CDR3 loop spans 15 amino acids. Between the trimmed V and J ends, which lost 6 bases and 6 bases, there was a span of 18 bases. Germline V gives CDR1 SGHTA, CDR2 FQGNSA. The CDR3 DNA is TGTGCCAGCAGTCCCCAAAGGGGATGGCTCAATGAGCAGTTCTTC. It encodes CASSPQRGWLNEQFF.

The rearrangement links TRBV7-6 to TRBJ2-7, with 11 bases aligning to TRBD1. Germline V gives CDR1 SGHVS, CDR2 FNYEAQ. V gave up 0 bases and J gave up 6 bases; unmatched junction bases: 7. This CDR3 is built from 16 residues. Here the CDR3 reads CASSLASTDRGREQYF. DNA for the CDR3: TGTGCCAGCAGCTTAGCGAGCACGGACAGGGGGCGCGAGCAGTACTTC.

The chain uses TRBV7-9 and TRBJ1-2; D not certain. V lost 3 bases and J lost 4, with 9 bases in between. The CDR3 extends over 13 amino acids. Germline lookup yields CDR1 SEHNR and CDR2 FQNEAQ (reference sequence). CDR3 loop: CASSFPLLYGYTF. In DNA, the CDR3 is TGTGCCAGCAGCTTCCCTCTGCTCTATGGCTACACCTTC. Full variable domain (rest looked up from reference TRBV7-9 and TRBJ1-2): DTGVSQNPRHKITKRGQNVTFRCDPISEHNRLYWYRQTLGQGPEFLTYFQNEAQLEKSRLLSDRFSAERPKGSFSTLEIQRTEQGDSAMYLCASSFPLLYGYTFGSGTRLTVV.

The sample holds a few counts of this clone. The chain has TRBV28 and TRBJ1-2; 8 bases agree with TRBD1. The CDR3 covers 13 residues. The J segment lost 8 bases and the V segment lost 7 bases, leaving 9 bases of the junction unmatched. From germline, CDR1 is MDHEN and CDR2 SYDVKM. CDR3 amino acids: CASNQAGTGGYTF. In DNA form, the CDR3 reads TGTGCCAGCAACCAAGCCGGGACAGGCGGCTACACCTTC.

This clone was recorded once. The chain has TRBV6-6 and TRBJ2-1; maybe TRBD2 (5 bases). Germline CDR1 reads MNHNY; CDR2 reads SVGAGI (reference sequence). The CDR3 is 15 amino acids. V was pared by 7 bases and J by 2 bases, with 15 bases between. The CDR3 bases are TGTGCCAGCATCGAGGAGGCTAGCCCCTACAATGAGCAGTTCTTC. It encodes CASIEEASPYNEQFF.

V is TRBV28 and J is TRBJ2-3; 8 bases fit TRBD2. The ends lost 4 bases at V and 6 bases at J; junction bases unmatched: 12. The germline CDR1 and CDR2 sequences are MDHEN and SYDVKM. The CDR3 spans 16 residues. CDR3 protein: CASSWASSGPSDTQYF. CDR3 nucleotide sequence: TGTGCCAGCAGTTGGGCGTCTAGCGGGCCATCCGATACGCAGTATTTT.

The chain employs TRBV5-5 and TRBJ1-1; D unclear. The V and J ends lost 0 bases and 0 bases respectively, with 3 bases between them. CDR1 SGHKS and CDR2 YYEKEE come from the germline V gene (reference sequence). This CDR3 spans 13 amino acids. CDR3 sequence (DNA): TGTGCCAGCAGCTTGGACATGAACACTGAAGCTTTCTTT. This gives the protein CASSLDMNTEAFF. Full variable domain (missing parts from reference TRBV5-5 and TRBJ1-1): DAGVTQSPTHLIKTRGQQVTLRCSPISGHKSVSWYQQVLGQGPQFIFQYYEKEERGRGNFPDRFSARQFPNYSSELNVNALLLGDSALYLCASSLDMNTEAFFGQGTRLTVV.

The chain combines TRBV30 with TRBJ2-3; TRBD2 aligns across 7 bases. V trimming: 0 bases; J trimming: 2 bases; junction bases outside the gene matches: 8. This CDR3 is built from 16 residues. Germline assignment: CDR1 GTSNPN and CDR2 SVGIG (reference sequence). CDR3 region: CAWSVLVQRDTDTQYF. CDR3 coding DNA: TGTGCCTGGAGTGTACTGGTCCAGCGGGACACAGATACGCAGTATTTT.